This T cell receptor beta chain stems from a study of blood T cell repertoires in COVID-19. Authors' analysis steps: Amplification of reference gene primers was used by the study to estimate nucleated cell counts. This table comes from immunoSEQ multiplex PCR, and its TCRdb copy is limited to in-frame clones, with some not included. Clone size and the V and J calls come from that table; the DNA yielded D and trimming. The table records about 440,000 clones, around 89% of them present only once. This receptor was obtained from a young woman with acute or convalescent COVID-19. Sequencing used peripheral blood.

CDR3 DNA sequence: TGTGCCAGCAGCTTAAGTCCGGGACTACCCCAAGAGACCCAGTACTTC. Amino acid sequence: CASSLSPGLPQETQYF. This chain joins TRBV5-6 and TRBJ2-5; 7 bases are a match to TRBD2. This CDR3 region has 16 residues. V was clipped by 2 bases and J by 1 base; unmatched bases: 8. Germline-derived CDR1 and CDR2 are SGHDT and YYEEEE. The full variable domain, rest sourced from reference TRBV5-6 and TRBJ2-5, is DAGVTQSPTHLIKTRGQQVTLRCSPKSGHDTVSWYQQALGQGPQFIFQYYEEEERQRGNFPDRFSGHQFPNYSSELNVNALLLGDSALYLCASSLSPGLPQETQYFGPGTRLLVL.